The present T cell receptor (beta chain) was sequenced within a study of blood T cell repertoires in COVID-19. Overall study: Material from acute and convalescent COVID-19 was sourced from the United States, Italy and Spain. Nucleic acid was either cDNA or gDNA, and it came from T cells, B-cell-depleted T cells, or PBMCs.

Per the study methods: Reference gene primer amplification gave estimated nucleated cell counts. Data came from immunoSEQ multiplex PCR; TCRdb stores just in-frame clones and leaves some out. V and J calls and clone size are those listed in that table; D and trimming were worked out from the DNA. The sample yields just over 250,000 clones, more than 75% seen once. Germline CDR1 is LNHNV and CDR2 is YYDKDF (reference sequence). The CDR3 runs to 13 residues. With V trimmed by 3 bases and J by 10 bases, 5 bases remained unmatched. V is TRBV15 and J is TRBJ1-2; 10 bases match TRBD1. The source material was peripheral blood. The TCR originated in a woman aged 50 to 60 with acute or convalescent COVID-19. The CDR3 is CATSRGTGVAYTF. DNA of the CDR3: TGTGCCACCAGCAGGGGGACAGGGGTGGCCTACACCTTC.